The subject of this entry is one T cell receptor (beta chain). The antigen is not known. Healthy bone marrow donors made up the cohort. This CDR3 is built from 16 residues. Germline V lookup: CDR1 SGHAT, CDR2 FQNNGV. Trimming pared 8 bases from V and 0 bases from J, leaving 14 bases between. These data originate in a study of cytomegalovirus exposure and HLA in healthy donors. The PCR used 60 Vbeta and 13 Jbeta primers. Only in-frame clones appear in the TCRdb table, and some are missing; sequencing was by immunoSEQ multiplex PCR. In the table there are 95,000 to 120,000 clones, about 79% of which are singletons. General observations from the study: Rare TCR sequences predominated, though certain public TCRs were found in many donors. High sensitivity and specificity were reportedly achieved when the classifier diagnosed cytomegalovirus status. Some segments of the V type, notably TRBV6-2 and TRBV6-3, were excluded as indistinguishable.

The chain joins TRBV11-2 to TRBJ2-6; D possibly corresponds to TRBD2 (5 bases). The sequence was obtained from a woman under 30 in good health and CMV-seronegative. Sequencing was done on a sample of PBMCs. The CDR3 here is CASGPWGASGANVLTF. The CDR3 bases are TGTGCCAGCGGCCCATGGGGAGCCTCTGGGGCCAACGTCCTGACTTTC.